The 10 T cell receptor beta chains below were found in one sample sequenced in a study of shared clonotypes between healthy human individuals. Generated by immunoSEQ multiplex PCR, the TCRdb table keeps only in-frame clones and is missing some. There are fewer than 800,000 clones in the sample; about 90% occur only once, and 20% to 25% lies in the top ten. Naive CD8 isolation took CD45RO-negative cells positively selected for CCR7 and excluded terminally differentiated effector memory CD45RA+ cells. Material for sequencing was naive CD8+ T cells sorted from blood. The receptor source for this set is a man younger than 40 in good health.

The chain couples TRBV4-3 to TRBJ1-1, with D hard to call. V was pared by 0 bases and J by 0 bases, with 11 bases between. CDR1 and CDR2 from the germline V gene are LGHNA and YSLEER. The CDR3 totals 16 residues. CDR3 bases: TGCGCCAGCAGCCAAGATCTTCCAGCCGTGAACACTGAAGCTTTCTTT. Amino acid sequence: CASSQDLPAVNTEAFF.

The chain employs TRBV28 and TRBJ2-1; 7 bases are shared with TRBD1. With V trimmed by 4 bases and J by 5 bases, 11 bases remained unmatched. Germline CDR1 is MDHEN and CDR2 is SYDVKM. This CDR3 comprises 16 residues. CDR3 amino acids: CASSSYRGSPDNEQFF. The CDR3 DNA follows: TGTGCCAGCAGTTCCTACAGGGGATCTCCTGACAATGAGCAGTTCTTC.

The V gene is TRBV10-1, the J gene TRBJ2-3; D possibly corresponds to TRBD2 (5 bases). The length of the CDR3 is 13 residues. Trimming removed 3 bases at V and 4 bases at J, with 8 bases between. Germline values: CDR1 WNHNN, CDR2 SYGVQD (reference sequence). CDR3 DNA sequence: TGCGCCAGCAGTGAATGGGGAGCAGATACGCAGTATTTT. Residues: CASSEWGADTQYF.

V is TRBV11-2 and J is TRBJ2-7, with D tentatively TRBD1 (6 bases). V was trimmed by 0 bases and J by 3 bases, leaving 15 bases between them. The CDR3 spans 16 residues. Germline-derived CDR1 and CDR2 are SGHAT and FQNNGV. As DNA, the CDR3 is TGTGCCAGCAGCTTAGATCATTCGGGACAAAACTACGAGCAGTACTTC. This translates into CASSLDHSGQNYEQYF.

For the CDR3, the DNA is TGTGCCAGCAGGACCCCAGGGAAACTCTATGGCTACACCTTC. Its protein is CASRTPGKLYGYTF. This chain uses TRBV28 with TRBJ1-2, with D maybe TRBD1 (5 bases). Germline-derived CDR1 and CDR2 are MDHEN and SYDVKM. Trimming removed 6 bases at V and 4 bases at J, with 15 bases between. This CDR3 region has 14 residues.

The V call is TRBV5-1, the J call TRBJ2-1; 8 bases are shared with TRBD1. Losses at the gene ends were 3 bases for V and 4 bases for J; bases not matched to a gene: 12. Germline V gene data show CDR1 as SGHRS and CDR2 as YFSETQ. The CDR3 runs to 17 residues. This CDR3 is CASSYWGTGELYNEQFF. As DNA, the CDR3 is TGCGCCAGCAGCTATTGGGGGACAGGCGAACTATACAATGAGCAGTTCTTC.

The V call is TRBV7-8, the J call TRBJ2-5; D uncertain. The CDR3 contains 15 residues. V gave up 7 bases and J gave up 3 bases, with 18 bases separating them. Germline values: CDR1 SGHVS, CDR2 FQNEAQ. The CDR3 here is CASTILVAGEETQYF. The CDR3 DNA follows: TGTGCCAGCACCATACTTGTAGCAGGAGAAGAGACCCAGTACTTC.

The chain uses TRBV28 and TRBJ2-1; D is uncertain. Trimming took 4 bases from V and 9 from J, leaving 7 bases between them. The CDR3 is 11 residues long. Germline V gives CDR1 MDHEN, CDR2 SYDVKM. The CDR3 nucleotides read TGTGCCAGCAGTTGGCCGGGTGAGCAGTTCTTC. Its translation is CASSWPGEQFF. The full variable domain, completed using reference TRBV28 and TRBJ2-1, is DVKVTQSSRYLVKRTGEKVFLECVQDMDHENMFWYRQDPGLGLRLIYFSYDVKMKEKGDIPEGYSVSREKKERFSLILESASTNQTSMYLCASSWPGEQFFGPGTRLTVL.

This clone was detected only a few times. The gene calls are TRBV5-1 and TRBJ2-2; TRBD1 agrees at 11 bases. The CDR3 has 15 amino acids. V dropped 4 bases and J dropped 7; count of bases not matched to a gene: 6. Germline V CDR1 and CDR2: SGHRS, YFSETQ. CDR3 DNA: TGCGCCAGCAGCGCTGGACAGGGGGCTATCGGGGAGCTGTTTTTT. Translation gives CASSAGQGAIGELFF.

In this sample, this clone turned up once. The chain has TRBV28 and TRBJ2-1; 7 bases agree with TRBD2. CDR3 size: 15 residues. The trim removed 3 bases at V and 3 bases at J, leaving 5 bases unmatched. Germline CDR1 is MDHEN and CDR2 is SYDVKM. The CDR3 is CASSFLADFYNEQFF. CDR3 sequence (DNA): TGTGCCAGCAGTTTCCTAGCGGATTTCTACAATGAGCAGTTCTTC. The variable domain in full, with the rest retrieved from reference TRBV28 and TRBJ2-1, is DVKVTQSSRYLVKRTGEKVFLECVQDMDHENMFWYRQDPGLGLRLIYFSYDVKMKEKGDIPEGYSVSREKKERFSLILESASTNQTSMYLCASSFLADFYNEQFFGPGTRLTVL.